Following are 32 T cell receptor beta chains from one sample sequenced in a study of blood T cell repertoires in COVID-19. This table comes from immunoSEQ multiplex PCR, and its TCRdb copy is limited to in-frame clones, with some not included. The table includes more than 90,000 clones, 82% detected once. Sequencing was performed on peripheral blood. The receptors were sampled from a man aged 65-85 years with acute or convalescent COVID-19.

V and J are TRBV29-1 and TRBJ1-3, with 7 bases identical to TRBD1. Germline V gene data show CDR1 as SQVTM and CDR2 as ANQGSEA. This CDR3 is 16 amino acids long. Losses at the gene ends were 6 bases for V and 0 bases for J; bases not matched to a gene: 11. The CDR3 DNA reads TGCAGCGTGACCCAAGGGGGCGCGAGCTCTGGAAACACCATATATTTT. It translates to CSVTQGGASSGNTIYF. The complete variable domain, with remaining parts taken from reference TRBV29-1 and TRBJ1-3, reads SAVISQKPSRDICQRGTSLTIQCQVDSQVTMMFWYRQQPGQSLTLIATANQGSEATYESGFVIDKFPISRPNLTFSTLTVSNMSPEDSSIYLCSVTQGGASSGNTIYFGEGSWLTVV.

This clone occurred once. The rearrangement links TRBV15 to TRBJ1-1; D gene uncertain. This CDR3 is built from 15 residues. CDR1 LNHNV and CDR2 YYDKDF come from the germline V gene (reference sequence). The V end was cut by 0 bases, the J end by 1 base, with 9 bases between. The CDR3 region is CATSREAMSNTEAFF. In nucleotides, the CDR3 is TGTGCCACCAGCAGAGAGGCAATGTCGAACACTGAAGCTTTCTTT. Variable domain in full (rest from reference TRBV15 and TRBJ1-1): DAMVIQNPRYQVTQFGKPVTLSCSQTLNHNVMYWYQQKSSQAPKLLFHYYDKDFNNEADTPDNFQSRRPNTSFCFLDIRSPGLGDTAMYLCATSREAMSNTEAFFGQGTRLTVV.

The chain combines TRBV2 with TRBJ2-1; D perhaps matches TRBD2 (6 bases). The germline V and J ends were trimmed by 6 bases and 3 bases, with 12 bases remaining between them. Germline V CDR1 and CDR2: SNHLY, FYNNEI. The CDR3 is 14 residues long. The CDR3 loop is CASSQTRSYNEQFF. The DNA of the CDR3 is TGTGCCAGCAGCCAGACTAGAAGCTACAATGAGCAGTTCTTC.

This chain joins TRBV15 and TRBJ1-2, with D tentatively TRBD1 (5 bases). V was trimmed by 0 bases and J by 6 bases, leaving 8 bases between them. This CDR3 has 13 residues. CDR1 is LNHNV, CDR2 YYDKDF, per germline (reference sequence). CDR3 residues: CATSREQAHGYTF. Here the CDR3 DNA reads TGTGCCACCAGCAGAGAACAGGCCCATGGCTACACCTTC.

The V gene is TRBV2, the J gene TRBJ2-6; 10 bases align to TRBD1. This CDR3 has 19 residues. The V and J ends lost 0 bases and 0 bases, in that order; junction bases with no gene match: 5. Per germline, CDR1 SNHLY and CDR2 FYNNEI. CDR3 nucleotides: TGTGCCAGCAGTGAAGCGCTGGGACAGGGGATCTCTGGGGCCAACGTCCTGACTTTC. It codes for CASSEALGQGISGANVLTF.

This clone showed up just once. The chain recombines TRBV19 with TRBJ1-1; TRBD1 agrees at 12 bases. The CDR3 totals 15 residues. Germline lookup yields CDR1 LNHDA and CDR2 SQIVND (reference sequence). Losses at the gene ends were 5 bases for V and 6 bases for J; bases not matched to a gene: 7. The CDR3 reads CASSETGQGAPEAFF. The CDR3 coding sequence is TGTGCCAGTAGTGAAACGGGACAGGGGGCACCTGAAGCTTTCTTT.

The rearrangement links TRBV6-1 to TRBJ2-1; TRBD2 aligns across 7 bases. Germline CDR1 reads MNHNS; CDR2 reads SASEGT. V shed 5 bases, J shed 10 bases, and the junction held 14 bases outside the gene matches. The CDR3 runs 15 residues. The CDR3 loop reads CASSWSTAGISEQFF. In DNA form, the CDR3 reads TGTGCCAGCAGTTGGAGCACAGCGGGAATAAGCGAGCAGTTCTTC.

The chain is built from TRBV2 and TRBJ1-6; TRBD1 matches 7 bases. The J segment lost 5 bases and the V segment lost 6 bases, leaving 7 bases of the junction unmatched. CDR3 length equals 15 residues. Germline CDR1 is SNHLY and CDR2 is FYNNEI. The CDR3 reads CASRASGTDNSPLHF. In DNA, the CDR3 is TGTGCCAGCAGAGCTTCCGGGACAGATAATTCACCCCTCCACTTT.

The chain has TRBV18 and TRBJ2-2; D uncertain. Per germline, CDR1 KGHSH and CDR2 LQKENI. This CDR3 has 13 residues. Trimming stripped 5 bases from V and 5 bases from J, with 9 bases between. The CDR3 nucleotides are TGTGCCAGCTCATCGAGACAAACCGGGGAGCTGTTTTTT. Amino acids: CASSSRQTGELFF.

This rearrangement joins TRBV13 to TRBJ1-4; TRBD1 aligns across 8 bases. This CDR3 has 18 amino acids. V shed 5 bases, J shed 4 bases, and the junction held 15 bases outside the gene matches. Germline V gives CDR1 PRHDT, CDR2 FYEKMQ (reference sequence). The CDR3 sequence is CASSQGGTQGARNEKLFF. For the CDR3, the DNA is TGTGCCAGCAGCCAAGGGGGGACTCAGGGGGCCCGTAATGAAAAACTGTTTTTT.

In its sample, this clone was seen a few times. This chain uses TRBV11-2 with TRBJ1-3, with D perhaps TRBD1 (6 bases). This CDR3 has 15 residues. Germline CDR1 and CDR2: SGHAT and FQNNGV. V was shortened by 5 bases and J by 3 bases, with 14 bases between the two germline ends. In nucleotides, the CDR3 is TGTGCCAGCAGCCCGGCTAACAGGGTTGGAAACACCATATATTTT. Translating gives CASSPANRVGNTIYF.

This chain uses TRBV18 with TRBJ1-1, with TRBD1 matching 7 bases. Germline V gene sequence: CDR1 KGHSH, CDR2 LQKENI. V trimming: 6 bases; J trimming: 6 bases; junction bases outside the gene matches: 10. This CDR3 is built from 14 residues. The DNA of the CDR3 is TGTGCCAGCTCTGGACAGGCCCTGGGGGCTGAAGCTTTCTTT. Translated, it gives CASSGQALGAEAFF.

The chain recombines TRBV5-8 with TRBJ1-1; D might be TRBD1 (6 bases). This CDR3 comprises 15 residues. CDR1 is SGHTS and CDR2 is YDEGEE in the germline V gene. V was pared by 4 bases and J by 5 bases, with 18 bases between. The CDR3 nucleotides are TGTGCCAGCAGCAATGGACAGAGGGTAGGGACTGAAGCTTTCTTT. Translation gives CASSNGQRVGTEAFF.

J is TRBJ1-5 and V is TRBV6-6; TRBD1 aligns across 7 bases. V shed 2 bases, J shed 2 bases, and the junction held 6 bases outside the gene matches. The CDR3 is 16 amino acids. CDR1 MNHNY and CDR2 SVGAGI come from the germline V gene (reference sequence). CDR3 amino acids: CASSYGQVSGNQPQHF. In DNA form, the CDR3 reads TGTGCCAGCAGTTACGGACAGGTTAGTGGCAATCAGCCCCAGCATTTT.

The chain has TRBV4-1 and TRBJ2-2; 9 nucleotides align to TRBD1. Trimming cost V 7 bases and J 8 bases; bases outside gene matches: 20. Germline V lookup: CDR1 MGHRA, CDR2 YSYEKL. The CDR3 has 18 amino acids. CDR3 coding DNA: TGCGCCAGCACCCCCGAACAAACAGGGGGCCTTGAGCTTGGGGAGCTGTTTTTT. It specifies CASTPEQTGGLELGELFF.

This chain links TRBV6-1 with TRBJ1-3; no definite D call. The CDR3 runs 15 residues. The germline V gene encodes CDR1 MNHNS and CDR2 SASEGT. Between the trimmed V and J ends, which lost 3 bases and 0 bases, there was a span of 9 bases. In DNA form, the CDR3 reads TGTGCCAGCAGTGATTTGCAGGCCTCTGGAAACACCATATATTTT. Translating it yields CASSDLQASGNTIYF.

The chain recombines TRBV5-6 with TRBJ2-3; D uncertain. CDR1 is SGHDT, CDR2 YYEEEE, per germline. The CDR3 is 14 residues long. Trimming cost V 4 bases and J 6 bases, with 15 bases left between them. The CDR3 is CASSRVESGDTQYF. CDR3 coding DNA: TGTGCCAGCAGCCGGGTGGAGTCCGGGGATACGCAGTATTTT.

The V call is TRBV2, the J call TRBJ2-1; 7 bases agree with TRBD1. This CDR3 contains 13 residues. V shed 7 bases, J shed 10 bases, and the junction held 10 bases outside the gene matches. Germline-derived CDR1 and CDR2 are SNHLY and FYNNEI. In DNA, the CDR3 is TGTGCCAGCAAAGGGGGCTACTCGGGGGAGCAGTTCTTC. Amino acids: CASKGGYSGEQFF.

This clone was recorded once. The V and J genes are TRBV24-1 and TRBJ1-5, with D uncertain. V was shortened by 7 bases and J by 6 bases, with 15 bases between the two germline ends. Germline assignment: CDR1 KGHDR and CDR2 SFDVKD. The CDR3 sequence is 14 residues long. Written as DNA, the CDR3 is TGTGCCACCAGGGACTGGACCCACAGTCAGCCCCAGCATTTT. Translated: CATRDWTHSQPQHF.

The chain uses TRBV27 and TRBJ2-3; D gene ambiguous. Between the trimmed V and J ends, which lost 6 bases and 1 base, there was a span of 8 bases. Germline CDR1 is MNHEY and CDR2 is SMNVEV (reference sequence). The CDR3 is made up of 13 amino acids. For the CDR3, the DNA is TGTGCCAGCAGCTGGCCCGGCACAGATACGCAGTATTTT. Translated, it gives CASSWPGTDTQYF.

V gene TRBV10-1 combines with J gene TRBJ2-1; 8 bases align to TRBD2. Germline-derived CDR1 and CDR2 are WNHNN and SYGVQD (reference sequence). J lost 6 bases, V lost 5 bases, and 6 bases had no gene match. The CDR3 sequence is 14 residues long. CDR3 loop: CASSTSGVPNEQFF. CDR3 bases: TGCGCCAGCAGTACTAGCGGAGTCCCCAATGAGCAGTTCTTC.

The rearrangement links TRBV6-1 to TRBJ2-2; 7 bases agree with TRBD1. CDR1 is MNHNS, CDR2 SASEGT, per germline. Trimming removed 6 bases from V and 5 bases from J; junction bases left unmatched: 3. The CDR3 length is 13 residues. This chain's CDR3 is CASRAQGTGELFF. In DNA, the CDR3 is TGTGCCAGCAGAGCACAGGGGACCGGGGAGCTGTTTTTT.

The chain has TRBV5-1 and TRBJ1-2, with D tentatively TRBD1 (5 bases). This CDR3 region has 14 residues. Between the trimmed V and J ends, which lost 4 bases and 4 bases, there was a span of 14 bases. Germline V gene sequence: CDR1 SGHRS, CDR2 YFSETQ. The CDR3 loop reads CASSPGDLGYGYTF. The CDR3 DNA follows: TGCGCCAGCAGCCCGGGGGACCTTGGCTATGGCTACACCTTC.

V is TRBV5-1 and J is TRBJ1-3; D is perhaps TRBD1 (5 bases). Trimming left V 0 bases short and J 0 bases short, with 13 bases between. CDR1 is SGHRS, CDR2 YFSETQ, per germline. The CDR3 length is 17 residues. DNA for the CDR3: TGCGCCAGCAGCTTGGGGGGCAACACCTTCTCTGGAAACACCATATATTTT. It is translated as CASSLGGNTFSGNTIYF.

The chain links TRBV7-9 to TRBJ1-5; the D is unclear. This CDR3 comprises 13 residues. Between the trimmed V and J ends, which lost 1 base and 9 bases, there was a span of 10 bases. Germline V gene sequence: CDR1 SEHNR, CDR2 FQNEAQ (reference sequence). CDR3 nucleotides: TGTGCCAGCAGCTTAGGGGCCGGGGTGCCCCAGCATTTT. This translates into CASSLGAGVPQHF.

The J gene is TRBJ1-2, the V gene TRBV30; D gene unclear. CDR1 and CDR2 (germline): GTSNPN, SVGIG (reference sequence). This CDR3 is built from 10 residues. The V end was cut by 7 bases, the J end by 7 bases, with 10 bases between. The CDR3 DNA reads as TGTGCCTCCTTTTCTTCTGGCTACACCTTC. This codes for CASFSSGYTF.

The CDR3, as DNA: TGTGCCAGCAGCCTACCTGGACAGGGCGATGCTTTCTTT. Translation gives CASSLPGQGDAFF. J is TRBJ1-1 and V is TRBV28; TRBD1 agrees at 8 bases. Germline-derived CDR1 and CDR2 are MDHEN and SYDVKM. The V gene end was trimmed by 6 bases and the J gene end by 11 bases; junction bases not matched to a gene: 11. The CDR3 runs to 13 residues.

CDR3 sequence: CASSWISRSHNEKLFF. The CDR3, as DNA: TGTGCCAGCAGTTGGATATCTCGGAGCCATAATGAAAAACTGTTTTTT. The rearrangement uses TRBV28 and TRBJ1-4; D unresolved. The CDR3 totals 16 residues. Germline CDR1 is MDHEN and CDR2 is SYDVKM. Between the trimmed V and J ends, which lost 4 bases and 4 bases, there was a span of 16 bases. Filled out from reference TRBV28 and TRBJ1-4, the complete variable domain reads DVKVTQSSRYLVKRTGEKVFLECVQDMDHENMFWYRQDPGLGLRLIYFSYDVKMKEKGDIPEGYSVSREKKERFSLILESASTNQTSMYLCASSWISRSHNEKLFFGSGTQLSVL.

The CDR3 DNA is TGTGCCAGCAGTTACACCAACAGGGGACCCGGGGAGCTGTTTTTT. As protein: CASSYTNRGPGELFF. The V call is TRBV6-5, the J call TRBJ2-2, with 7 bases that match TRBD1. The CDR3 covers 15 residues. The junction had 6 bases not matched to a gene; V was cut back by 2 bases and J by 6 bases. Germline values: CDR1 MNHEY, CDR2 SVGAGI.

This clone appeared a single time. CDR3 loop: CASAGRGGETQYF. The CDR3 region has the DNA TGTGCCAGCGCGGGGCGGGGTGGAGAGACCCAGTACTTC. The chain recombines TRBV2 with TRBJ2-5, with a weak D call TRBD2 (6 bases). The V gene lost 8 bases and the J gene lost 4 bases, with 14 bases spanning the gap. The CDR3 length is 13 residues. CDR1 is SNHLY and CDR2 is FYNNEI in the germline V gene.

The chain uses TRBV25-1 and TRBJ2-1; D gene ambiguous. V shed 1 base and J shed 6 bases, with 10 bases lying between them. Germline CDR1 and CDR2: MGHDK and SYGVNS. This CDR3 comprises 14 residues. CDR3 amino acids: CASSEFSLGNEQFF. CDR3 nucleotide sequence: TGTGCCAGCAGTGAATTTAGCTTGGGCAATGAGCAGTTCTTC. Full variable domain (remainder filled in from reference TRBV25-1 and TRBJ2-1): EADIYQTPRYLVIGTGKKITLECSQTMGHDKMYWYQQDPGMELHLIHYSYGVNSTEKGDLSSESTVSRIRTEHFPLTLESARPSHTSQYLCASSEFSLGNEQFFGPGTRLTVL.

A few counts support this clone. This sequence joins TRBV3-1 (or the pseudogene TRBV3-2) and TRBJ2-2; 7 positions match TRBD1. Germline loops: CDR1 LGHDT, CDR2 YNNKEL (reference sequence). The junction had 13 bases not matched to a gene; V was cut back by 5 bases and J by 4 bases. This CDR3 spans 17 amino acids. The CDR3 is CASSETPGQPFTGELFF. CDR3 DNA sequence: TGTGCCAGCAGCGAAACTCCGGGACAGCCGTTCACCGGGGAGCTGTTTTTT.